What follows describes a single TCR beta chain. The antigen is unknown. Focal radiation plus CTLA-4 blockade with ipilimumab was administered to patients who had chemo-refractory metastatic non-small-cell lung cancer. The sample originates from a study of radiotherapy plus CTLA-4 blockade in lung cancer. Trimming shortened V by 4 bases and J by 5 bases, and 17 bases separated the two germline ends. CDR1 is SGHDT, CDR2 YYEEEE, per germline. This CDR3 spans 15 amino acids. The assay was immunoSEQ multiplex PCR, and TCRdb's table has in-frame clones only and misses some. The table includes approximately 98,000 clones, around four fifths detected once. The study's findings and limits: Tumor-origin TCR clones grew in blood after radiotherapy plus ipilimumab.

The input for sequencing was peripheral blood, taken from a patient treated with radiotherapy plus ipilimumab. The V gene is TRBV5-6, the J gene TRBJ2-3, with D possibly being TRBD2 (6 bases). The sequence was obtained from a human donor with non-small cell lung cancer who had a partial response to radiotherapy plus ipilimumab. DNA for the CDR3: TGTGCCAGCAGCGCTGGGACCTCGCGGGGAGATACGCAGTATTTT. This sequence encodes CASSAGTSRGDTQYF.